The rows below give T cell receptor beta chains drawn from one sample of a study of T-cell memory formation after mild COVID-19. MiXCR, run by TCRdb on the 5' RACE reads, gives a single entry per CDR3 protein. The sample carries hundreds of thousands of distinct CDR3 sequences, more than 15% recorded once. Sequenced: PBMCs or a T cell subset sorted from them (not recorded which). The origin of the receptors is a man aged 18 to 29 who had mild COVID-19 (a few samples of this study predate the infection). Cell type and time point are not known. Both conserved end residues are part of each CDR3. A D gene is named only where the DNA matches it firmly. A clone size is listed for some rows: how often the clone was seen (once, few, many), or a class if it is expanded.

D gene	clone size	J gene	V gene	CDR3 DNA	CDR3 protein
TRBD1	once	TRBJ2-3	TRBV5-1	TGCGCCAGCAGCCGGAAGACAGGGGTTGTGACAGATACGCAGTATTTT	CASSRKTGVVTDTQYF
.	few	TRBJ2-7	TRBV7-2	TGTGCCAGCAGCTTAATTGGACAACCTTCCTACGAGCAGTACTTC	CASSLIGQPSYEQYF
.	.	TRBJ2-2	TRBV5-6	TGTGCCAGCAGCTTGGGGCATCCCGGGGAGCTGTTTTTT	CASSLGHPGELFF
TRBD1	few	TRBJ2-6	TRBV28	TGTGCCAGCAGGTCCGGGACAGCCTCTGGGGCCAACGTCCTGACTTTC	CASRSGTASGANVLTF
TRBD1	.	TRBJ2-5	TRBV11-2	TGTGCCAGCAGCTCACTCGGGACAGGGAAAGAGACCCAGTACTTC	CASSSLGTGKETQYF
.	many	TRBJ1-6	TRBV7-3	TGTGCCAGCAGCTTATATAAAGATTCACCCCTCCACTTT	CASSLYKDSPLHF
.	many	TRBJ2-5	TRBV4-3	TGCGCCAGCAGCCAAGAATGGGGGGGCTCGGAGACCCAGTACTTC	CASSQEWGGSETQYF
.	few	TRBJ2-5	TRBV11-2	TGTGCCAGCAGCCCTACTGCAACCGGGACCCAGTACTTC	CASSPTATGTQYF
TRBD2	few	TRBJ2-3	TRBV5-4	TGTGCCAGCAGCTTGTGGACTAGCGGGGGGGCCGATACGCAGTATTTT	CASSLWTSGGADTQYF
TRBD2	.	TRBJ2-7	TRBV6-5	TGTGCCAGCAGTTATTATGGGGGGGTTCCCTACGAGCAGTACTTC	CASSYYGGVPYEQYF
.	.	TRBJ2-1	TRBV6-6	TGTGCCAGGAGGGGATCCTACTGCCATGAGCAGTTCTTC	CARRGSYCHEQFF
TRBD2	few	TRBJ2-2	TRBV7-3	TGTGCCAGCAGCTACCCGAGCCATACTAGCGGGGGGGCCGGAGGCACCGGGGAGCTGTTTTTT	CASSYPSHTSGGAGGTGELFF
.	.	TRBJ1-2	TRBV4-3	TGCGCCAGCAGCCAAGAGTACGTACGGAGCTATGGCTACACCTTC	CASSQEYVRSYGYTF
.	once	TRBJ1-5	TRBV5-1	TGCGCCAGCAGCTTAGGGGGGGACACCCCTTCTCATCAGCCCCAGCATTTT	CASSLGGDTPSHQPQHF